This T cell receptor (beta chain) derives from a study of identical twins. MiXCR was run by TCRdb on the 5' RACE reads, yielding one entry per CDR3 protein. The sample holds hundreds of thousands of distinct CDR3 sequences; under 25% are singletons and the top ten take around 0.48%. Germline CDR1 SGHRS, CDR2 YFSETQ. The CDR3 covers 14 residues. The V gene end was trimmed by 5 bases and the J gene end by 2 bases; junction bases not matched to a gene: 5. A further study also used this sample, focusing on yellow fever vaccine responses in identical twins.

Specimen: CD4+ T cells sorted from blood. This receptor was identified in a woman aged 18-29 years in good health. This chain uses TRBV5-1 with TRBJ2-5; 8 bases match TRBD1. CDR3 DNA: TGCGCCAGCAGGCGTGACAGGGGTCAAGAGACCCAGTACTTC. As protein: CASRRDRGQETQYF.